This T cell receptor beta chain derives from a study of blood T cell repertoires in COVID-19 (dated by TCRdb to about 2020). Looking at the study overall: Samples from collaborators originated in the United States, Italy and Spain and spanned both the acute and convalescent phases of COVID-19. Nearly every sample came with metadata listing a de-identified subject ID, COVID-19 status, age in years and sex. The samples were drawn from two sources: the first 160 participants of the ongoing ImmuneRACE study, and some 1,300 subjects contributed by 6 global collaborators. Where available, HLA class I and class II types were obtained from metadata supplied by the sample provider rather than from assay-based typing. The repertoires were made available in a free public database intended to serve as a resource for research on the immune response to SARS-CoV-2. The material from the prospective study consisted of cDNA or gDNA derived from T cells, B-cell-depleted T cells, or PBMCs. The dataset comprised deeply sampled blood TCRbeta repertoires from subjects exposed to, actively infected with, or recovered from COVID-19. Paper-wide results and their limitations: Clinical and demographic metadata were provided uncurated, with the amount varying by source and participant.

This clone was found once. Its antigen specificity is not known. Per-base quality was not reported, and no clone a single base away is much larger than it. CDR1 and CDR2 are drawn from the germline V gene: MDHEN, SYDVKM. The CDR3 spans 15 residues, from the cysteine through the phenylalanine. The CDR3 DNA has 45 bases and is translated from base 1. V drops 2 bases and J drops 8 bases, leaving 18 bases in between. TCRbeta CDR3 regions were amplified from genomic DNA by means of the immunoSEQ Assay, a bias-controlled multiplex PCR. As for the authors' bioinformatics: The number of nucleated cells in each sample was estimated by amplification of reference gene primers within the assay. To quantify the absolute abundance of each unique TCRbeta CDR3 rearrangement, sequence reads were collapsed and filtered. For each sample, productive Simpson clonality was calculated as the square root of Simpson's diversity index across productive rearrangements. The clones in this table, taken by TCRdb from immuneACCESS, are in-frame only. Not every clone is retained; where verified, under half of the shortfall comes from an unresolved V gene, and the cause of the rest is unknown. That table gives V, J and clone size, and the DNA gave D and trimming. The sample table lists roughly 100,000 clones, approximately 89% of them with a count of one. The top ten clones comprise over 15% of the sample.

Each collaborating institution followed its own protocols to collect whole blood in K2EDTA tubes. Collaborator samples were shipped for TCRbeta analysis as frozen whole blood, isolated PBMCs, or DNA extracted from either sample type. The receptor chain draws on TRBV28 and TRBJ1-2, with TRBD1 perhaps the D gene, on 5 matching bases. Sequencing was performed on peripheral blood. This TCR was sampled from a woman older than 75 in a cohort sampled during active COVID-19. The CDR3 protein: CASSLPGTAEGGYTF. The DNA reads as follows: TGTGCCAGCAGTTTACCCGGGACTGCCGAGGGGGGCTACACCTTC.